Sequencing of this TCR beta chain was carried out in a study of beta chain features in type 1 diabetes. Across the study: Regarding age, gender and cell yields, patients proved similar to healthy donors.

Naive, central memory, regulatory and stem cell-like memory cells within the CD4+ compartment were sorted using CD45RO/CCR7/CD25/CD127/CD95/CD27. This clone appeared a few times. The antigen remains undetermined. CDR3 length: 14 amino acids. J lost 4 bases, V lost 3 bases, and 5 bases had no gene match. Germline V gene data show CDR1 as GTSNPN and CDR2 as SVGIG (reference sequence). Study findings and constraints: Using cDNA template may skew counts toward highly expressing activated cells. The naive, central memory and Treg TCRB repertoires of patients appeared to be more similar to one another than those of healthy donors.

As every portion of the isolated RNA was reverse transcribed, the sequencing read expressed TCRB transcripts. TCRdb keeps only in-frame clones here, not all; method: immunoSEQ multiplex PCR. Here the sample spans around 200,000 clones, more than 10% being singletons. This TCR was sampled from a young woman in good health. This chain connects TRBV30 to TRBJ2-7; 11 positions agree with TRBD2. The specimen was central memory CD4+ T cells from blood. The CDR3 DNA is TGTGCCTGGAGGAAGTCTAGCGGGAGGTACGAGCAGTACTTC. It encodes CAWRKSSGRYEQYF. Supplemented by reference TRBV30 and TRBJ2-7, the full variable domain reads SQTIHQWPATLVQPVGSPLSLECTVEGTSNPNLYWYRQAAGRGLQLLFYSVGIGQISSEVPQNLSASRPQDRQFILSSKKLLLSDSGFYLCAWRKSSGRYEQYFGPGTRLTVT.